These 25 T cell receptor beta chains share one sample of origin, sequenced in a study of cytomegalovirus exposure and HLA in healthy donors. Profiled with immunoSEQ multiplex PCR; TCRdb holds only in-frame clones, not every one. Of roughly 130,000 clones detected, nearly 90% appear once; the ten largest clones hold roughly 9.2%. The sample was PBMCs. The receptors originated from a woman in her late teens or twenties in good health and CMV-seropositive.

V is TRBV6-1 and J is TRBJ1-2; D uncertain. The germline CDR1 and CDR2 sequences are MNHNS and SASEGT. There are 13 residues in the CDR3. The V end lost 6 bases, the J end lost 8 bases, and 16 bases lay between the germline ends. CDR3 nucleotides: TGTGCCAGCAGCCCGTGGGGATCGGGGGGCTACACCTTC. Protein: CASSPWGSGGYTF.

The chain joins TRBV15 to TRBJ2-5, with 9 bases aligning to TRBD2. This CDR3 region has 14 residues. Germline V gene data show CDR1 as LNHNV and CDR2 as YYDKDF (reference sequence). The trim removed 1 base at V and 3 bases at J, leaving 0 bases unmatched. The CDR3 protein is CATSRVAGEETQYF. CDR3 DNA: TGTGCCACCAGCAGAGTAGCGGGGGAAGAGACCCAGTACTTC.

This rearrangement joins TRBV5-4 to TRBJ1-4; 7 positions agree with TRBD1. The CDR3 covers 15 residues. CDR1 and CDR2 from the germline V gene are SGHNT and YYREEE (reference sequence). With V trimmed by 4 bases and J by 3 bases, 6 bases remained unmatched. CDR3 amino acids: CASSPGTDSNEKLFF. The CDR3 DNA reads TGTGCCAGCAGCCCCGGGACAGACTCTAATGAAAAACTGTTTTTT.

A single count supports this clone. The chain couples TRBV5-6 to TRBJ1-6; D possibly corresponds to TRBD1 (6 bases). This CDR3 region has 17 residues. The germline gives CDR1 SGHDT, CDR2 YYEEEE. Trimming left V 2 bases short and J 6 bases short, with 18 bases between. In nucleotides, the CDR3 is TGTGCCAGCAGCTTACGGGACATCGCCCACCGTAATTCACCCCTCCACTTT. Translated, it gives CASSLRDIAHRNSPLHF.

The V and J genes are TRBV2 and TRBJ1-5; 10 positions match TRBD1. The germline CDR1 and CDR2 sequences are SNHLY and FYNNEI. The CDR3 loop spans 16 amino acids. V gave up 4 bases and J gave up 0 bases; unmatched junction bases: 3. The CDR3 sequence is CASSAGTGASNQPQHF. The CDR3 coding sequence is TGTGCCAGCAGTGCTGGGACAGGGGCTAGCAATCAGCCCCAGCATTTT.

This clone has only one observation. The V call is TRBV27, the J call TRBJ2-1; 14 bases agree with TRBD2. J lost 0 bases, V lost 2 bases, and 6 bases had no gene match. This CDR3 contains 19 residues. Germline values: CDR1 MNHEY, CDR2 SMNVEV (reference sequence). CDR3 region: CASSLLGTSGGHSYNEQFF. CDR3 in DNA: TGTGCCAGCAGTTTACTGGGGACTAGCGGGGGCCACTCCTACAATGAGCAGTTCTTC.

The rearrangement joins TRBV28 to TRBJ1-5; maybe TRBD1 (5 bases). The CDR3 extends over 16 amino acids. Germline V gives CDR1 MDHEN, CDR2 SYDVKM. V shed 2 bases and J shed 2 bases, with 13 bases lying between them. CDR3 sequence reads: CASSLGGGQGNQPQHF. In DNA form, the CDR3 reads TGTGCCAGCAGTTTAGGTGGCGGACAAGGCAATCAGCCCCAGCATTTT. Supplemented by reference TRBV28 and TRBJ1-5, the full variable domain reads DVKVTQSSRYLVKRTGEKVFLECVQDMDHENMFWYRQDPGLGLRLIYFSYDVKMKEKGDIPEGYSVSREKKERFSLILESASTNQTSMYLCASSLGGGQGNQPQHFGDGTRLSIL.

The chain recombines TRBV5-8 with TRBJ2-1; 9 nucleotides align to TRBD2. Germline CDR1 reads SGHTS; CDR2 reads YDEGEE. V was pared by 2 bases and J by 6 bases, with 6 bases of the junction left unmatched. This CDR3 spans 15 amino acids. The CDR3: CASSLQPTSGNEQFF. CDR3 nucleotide sequence: TGTGCCAGCAGCTTACAGCCGACTAGCGGCAATGAGCAGTTCTTC.

The chain combines TRBV7-2 with TRBJ2-3; 9 bases are a match to TRBD1. Germline V gene sequence: CDR1 SGHTA, CDR2 FQGNSA. V lost 5 bases, J lost 9 bases, and 6 bases stayed unmatched. This CDR3 spans 13 amino acids. The CDR3 loop reads CASSPRTGETQYF. The CDR3 region has the DNA TGTGCCAGCAGCCCTAGGACAGGGGAAACGCAGTATTTT.

This chain joins TRBV7-9 and TRBJ2-6; no reliable D call. CDR1 and CDR2 (germline): SEHNR, FQNEAQ (reference sequence). There are 13 residues in the CDR3. The V end lost 5 bases, the J end lost 4 bases, and 6 bases lay between the germline ends. The CDR3 bases are TGTGCCAGCAGCCAATCAGGGGCCAACGTCCTGACTTTC. Encoded protein: CASSQSGANVLTF.

The V and J genes are TRBV5-8 and TRBJ2-2; maybe TRBD2 (5 bases). Trimming removed 2 bases at V and 5 bases at J, with 10 bases between. Per germline, CDR1 SGHTS and CDR2 YDEGEE. The CDR3 length is 14 residues. The CDR3 sequence is CASSFGPGTGELFF. Written as DNA, the CDR3 is TGTGCCAGCAGCTTCGGCCCGGGGACCGGGGAGCTGTTTTTT.

The chain combines TRBV10-3 with TRBJ2-3; D perhaps matches TRBD1 (5 bases). This CDR3 contains 18 residues. Germline V CDR1 and CDR2: ENHRY, SYGVKD. Trimming left V 0 bases short and J 4 bases short, with 20 bases between. The CDR3, as DNA: TGTGCCATCAGTGAGTCGAGGCCGACAGCCTCGGCTTCAGATACGCAGTATTTT. Protein: CAISESRPTASASDTQYF.

The V gene is TRBV5-1, the J gene TRBJ1-5; tentatively, D is TRBD1 (6 bases). Trimming shortened V by 4 bases and J by 0 bases, and 11 bases separated the two germline ends. Germline lookup yields CDR1 SGHRS and CDR2 YFSETQ. The length of the CDR3 is 15 residues. Written as DNA, the CDR3 is TGCGCCAGCAGCCCACAGGGCTATAGCAATCAGCCCCAGCATTTT. Translation gives CASSPQGYSNQPQHF.

V and J are TRBV6-1 and TRBJ2-5; the D gene is possibly TRBD2 (7 bases). This CDR3 has 16 amino acids. Germline V gene lookup returns CDR1 MNHNS and CDR2 SASEGT. Between the trimmed V and J ends, which lost 4 bases and 7 bases, there was a span of 22 bases. The CDR3 here is CASSAMDAGEGWTQYF. The DNA for the CDR3 is TGTGCCAGCAGTGCAATGGATGCAGGGGAGGGTTGGACCCAGTACTTC.

The V gene is TRBV9, the J gene TRBJ2-3, with TRBD1 matching over 9 bases. Germline CDR1 reads SGDLS; CDR2 reads YYNGEE. Losses at the gene ends were 4 bases for V and 3 bases for J; bases not matched to a gene: 9. The CDR3 contains 16 residues. CDR3 sequence reads: CASSSSVGTGTDTQYF. The CDR3 DNA follows: TGTGCCAGCAGCTCGAGTGTCGGGACAGGGACAGATACGCAGTATTTT.

This chain links TRBV9 with TRBJ1-1; no clear D. This CDR3 is 13 amino acids long. With 5 bases removed from V and 1 base from J, the gap between germline ends came to 9 bases. Germline V CDR1 and CDR2: SGDLS, YYNGEE. CDR3 loop: CASSPDTNTEAFF. CDR3 nucleotides: TGTGCCAGCAGTCCCGACACGAACACTGAAGCTTTCTTT.

The chain recombines TRBV7-9 with TRBJ2-4, with D tentatively TRBD1 (6 bases). Germline V gene sequence: CDR1 SEHNR, CDR2 FQNEAQ (reference sequence). V was trimmed by 5 bases and J by 1 base, leaving 9 bases between them. The CDR3 covers 14 residues. The CDR3 nucleotides are TGTGCCAGCAGCGGTACAGGGGCCAAAAACATTCAGTACTTC. Encoded protein: CASSGTGAKNIQYF.

This chain connects TRBV6-5 to TRBJ1-5, with TRBD1 identical over 11 bases. CDR3 length equals 15 residues. The germline V gene encodes CDR1 MNHEY and CDR2 SVGAGI. J was trimmed by 7 bases and V by 6 bases; bases with no gene match: 8. CDR3 bases: TGTGCCAGCAGCGCATCCGGGACAGGGGGACAGCCCCAGCATTTT. This gives the protein CASSASGTGGQPQHF.

By proportion, this clone is medium-sized (0.01 to 0.1%). The rearrangement uses TRBV6-5 and TRBJ2-2; no definite D call. Deletions cut 2 bases from V and 7 bases from J, with 11 bases between. The CDR3 contains 14 residues. Germline CDR1 MNHEY, CDR2 SVGAGI. This chain's CDR3 is CASSYGPGYGELFF. The CDR3 bases are TGTGCCAGCAGTTACGGTCCAGGATACGGGGAGCTGTTTTTT.

The chain joins TRBV5-1 to TRBJ1-6; 7 positions match TRBD1. Germline CDR1 reads SGHRS; CDR2 reads YFSETQ. The length of the CDR3 is 17 residues. The trim removed 4 bases at V and 4 bases at J, leaving 11 bases unmatched. The chain's CDR3 is CASSPLGTEPYNSPLHF. The CDR3 nucleotides read TGCGCCAGCAGCCCCCTAGGGACAGAACCTTATAATTCACCCCTCCACTTT.

In nucleotides, the CDR3 is TGTGCCAGCTCACCACAAATCGAGGGAGATACGCAGTATTTT. Translated, it gives CASSPQIEGDTQYF. The V call is TRBV18, the J call TRBJ2-3; a possible D gene is TRBD2 (5 bases). The CDR3 is 14 residues long. V was shortened by 1 base and J by 5 bases, with 10 bases between the two germline ends. Germline loops: CDR1 KGHSH, CDR2 LQKENI.

The J gene is TRBJ2-1, the V gene TRBV27; 14 bases are shared with TRBD2. J gave up 5 bases and V 6 bases, and 6 bases lay outside the gene matches. Germline-derived CDR1 and CDR2 are MNHEY and SMNVEV (reference sequence). The CDR3 is 16 residues long. CDR3 sequence: CASRDAGLAGDNEQFF. CDR3 sequence (DNA): TGTGCCAGCAGGGACGCGGGACTAGCGGGGGACAATGAGCAGTTCTTC.

The chain combines TRBV5-1 with TRBJ2-1; the match to TRBD2 covers 10 bases. Trimming removed 0 bases from V and 4 bases from J; junction bases left unmatched: 4. The CDR3 loop spans 16 amino acids. CDR1 is SGHRS and CDR2 is YFSETQ in the germline V gene. The chain's CDR3 is CASSLVASGGYNEQFF. CDR3 nucleotides: TGCGCCAGCAGCTTGGTGGCTAGCGGGGGTTACAATGAGCAGTTCTTC.

The V call is TRBV6-1, the J call TRBJ2-1, with TRBD2 matching over 12 bases. This CDR3 is 16 amino acids long. The germline V gene encodes CDR1 MNHNS and CDR2 SASEGT. V lost 2 bases, J lost 9 bases, and 8 bases stayed unmatched. CDR3 protein: CASSERPSGGAGEQFF. The CDR3 DNA reads as TGTGCCAGCAGTGAACGACCTAGCGGGGGGGCGGGTGAGCAGTTCTTC.

V and J are TRBV5-1 and TRBJ2-5, with 8 bases lining up with TRBD2. This CDR3 has 15 amino acids. The V and J ends lost 0 bases and 2 bases, in that order; junction bases with no gene match: 3. Germline V CDR1 and CDR2: SGHRS, YFSETQ. CDR3 in amino acids: CASSLAGGPQETQYF. In nucleotides, the CDR3 is TGCGCCAGCAGCTTGGCGGGGGGGCCGCAAGAGACCCAGTACTTC.